These 19 T cell receptor beta chains came from one sample sequenced in a study of blood T cell repertoires in COVID-19. Method: immunoSEQ multiplex PCR; TCRdb's copy keeps in-frame clones and lacks some. This table holds under 150,000 clones, approximately 86% found once. Sequenced sample: PBMCs or T cells enriched from blood (not recorded which). Source of these receptors: a middle-aged woman who had recovered from COVID-19.

The gene calls are TRBV6-5 and TRBJ1-2, with TRBD1 as a possible D gene (5 bases). This CDR3 contains 12 residues. V lost 6 bases to trimming and J lost 6 bases, with 11 bases between them. Germline V gene sequence: CDR1 MNHEY, CDR2 SVGAGI. CDR3 residues: CASSRAMDGYTF. DNA of the CDR3: TGTGCCAGCAGCAGGGCCATGGATGGCTACACCTTC.

This rearrangement joins TRBV5-4 to TRBJ2-5; possible D gene TRBD2, 5 bases. Germline CDR1 SGHNT, CDR2 YYREEE (reference sequence). The CDR3 has 11 amino acids. The V and J ends lost 4 bases and 4 bases respectively, with 5 bases between them. The CDR3 reads CASSEGETQYF. The CDR3, as DNA: TGTGCCAGCAGCGAGGGAGAGACCCAGTACTTC.

The chain links TRBV7-9 to TRBJ1-1, with D unclear. The germline gives CDR1 SEHNR, CDR2 FQNEAQ (reference sequence). There are 12 residues in the CDR3. With 4 bases removed from V and 4 bases from J, the gap between germline ends came to 7 bases. The CDR3 loop is CASSSAGTEAFF. The CDR3 DNA is TGTGCCAGCAGCTCCGCGGGCACTGAAGCTTTCTTT.

The J gene is TRBJ1-2, the V gene TRBV7-8, with 10 bases aligning to TRBD1. The CDR3 covers 14 residues. The germline V gene encodes CDR1 SGHVS and CDR2 FQNEAQ. The V gene end was trimmed by 3 bases and the J gene end by 2 bases; junction bases not matched to a gene: 0. The CDR3 reads CASSLGQGNYGYTF. CDR3 nucleotides: TGTGCCAGCAGCTTGGGACAGGGGAACTATGGCTACACCTTC.

The chain has TRBV5-1 and TRBJ1-4; D not certain. Germline values: CDR1 SGHRS, CDR2 YFSETQ. Trimming took off 0 bases at V and 8 bases at J, with 8 bases between the two ends. The CDR3 runs 13 residues. This chain's CDR3 is CASSLGEGEKLFF. The CDR3 DNA reads TGCGCCAGCAGCTTGGGTGAGGGCGAAAAACTGTTTTTT.

The chain links TRBV3-1 (or the pseudogene TRBV3-2) to TRBJ2-7; no firm D call. V dropped 0 bases and J dropped 6 bases, with 3 bases sitting between them. Germline assignment: CDR1 LGHDT and CDR2 YNNKEL (reference sequence). The CDR3 has 11 residues. The CDR3 sequence: CASSQDSEQYF. The CDR3, as DNA: TGTGCCAGCAGCCAAGATAGCGAGCAGTACTTC.

V and J are TRBV14 and TRBJ2-1, with TRBD2 identical over 11 bases. From germline, CDR1 is SGHDN and CDR2 FVKESK. Trimming at V came to 1 base and at J to 2 bases, leaving 13 bases not matched to a gene. This CDR3 comprises 20 residues. For the CDR3, the DNA is TGTGCCAGCAGCCAAGGTAGTCATGTCACTAGCGGGGGCCCCTACAATGAGCAGTTCTTC. Translating gives CASSQGSHVTSGGPYNEQFF.

Many counts were recorded for this clone. This chain uses TRBV6-5 with TRBJ1-1, with D unclear. Germline V gene lookup returns CDR1 MNHEY and CDR2 SVGAGI. The CDR3 sequence is 14 residues long. V lost 2 bases and J 6 bases, leaving 13 bases between the germline ends. The CDR3 sequence is CASSYQVGMAEAFF. DNA for the CDR3: TGTGCCAGCAGTTACCAGGTCGGAATGGCTGAAGCTTTCTTT.

In this sample, this clone turned up once. This rearrangement joins TRBV5-1 to TRBJ1-2; tentative D call: TRBD1 (6 bases). The V gene lost 0 bases and the J gene lost 4 bases, with 16 bases spanning the gap. Germline CDR1 reads SGHRS; CDR2 reads YFSETQ. This CDR3 spans 16 amino acids. The CDR3 sequence is CASSLETGPRPYGYTF. The CDR3 DNA reads as TGCGCCAGCAGCTTGGAAACAGGGCCGAGGCCCTATGGCTACACCTTC.

This clone showed up just once. This chain's CDR3 is CASSPQGRGTEAFF. CDR3 bases: TGTGCCAGCAGCCCTCAGGGAAGGGGCACTGAAGCTTTCTTT. The rearrangement joins TRBV14 to TRBJ1-1, with a possible D match to TRBD1 (5 bases). V lost 4 bases to trimming and J lost 4 bases, with 13 bases between them. The CDR3 extends over 14 amino acids. Per germline, CDR1 SGHDN and CDR2 FVKESK.

This chain uses TRBV7-2 with TRBJ2-5; no clear D gene. The CDR3 is 15 amino acids. Germline values: CDR1 SGHTA, CDR2 FQGNSA. Trimming left V 5 bases short and J 0 bases short, with 13 bases between. The CDR3 DNA reads as TGTGCCAGCAGCCTCCTGTGGCAGGACCAAGAGACCCAGTACTTC. Amino acids: CASSLLWQDQETQYF.

The chain carries TRBV5-1 and TRBJ2-3, with TRBD2 matching over 7 bases. Trimming at V came to 2 bases and at J to 2 bases, leaving 11 bases not matched to a gene. CDR1 and CDR2 (germline): SGHRS, YFSETQ. This CDR3 spans 17 amino acids. The CDR3 DNA reads TGCGCCAGCAGCTTCCGTCTAGCGGAGGTATTCACAGATACGCAGTATTTT. It specifies CASSFRLAEVFTDTQYF.

This sequence joins TRBV3-1 (or the pseudogene TRBV3-2) and TRBJ1-2; TRBD1 is a possible D gene (6 bases). Germline assignment: CDR1 LGHDT and CDR2 YNNKEL (reference sequence). The CDR3 is 13 residues long. V shed 8 bases and J shed 6 bases, with 16 bases lying between them. CDR3 sequence (DNA): TGTGCCAGCCGCGCGGGGGCGGGCGATGGCTACACCTTC. Amino acid sequence: CASRAGAGDGYTF.

V gene TRBV24-1 combines with J gene TRBJ2-6; TRBD1 aligns across 11 bases. The trim removed 2 bases at V and 4 bases at J, leaving 3 bases unmatched. CDR3 length: 17 residues. Germline loops: CDR1 KGHDR, CDR2 SFDVKD. The CDR3: CATSDSGQGDGANVLTF. CDR3 DNA sequence: TGTGCCACCAGTGATTCGGGACAGGGGGACGGGGCCAACGTCCTGACTTTC.

The CDR3 bases are TGTGCCTGGACGGGGACAGCGACCTACGAGCAGTACTTC. This codes for CAWTGTATYEQYF. The rearrangement uses TRBV30 and TRBJ2-7, with TRBD1 identical over 7 bases. CDR1 and CDR2 from the germline V gene are GTSNPN and SVGIG (reference sequence). V trimming: 4 bases; J trimming: 2 bases; junction bases outside the gene matches: 5. The CDR3 runs 13 residues. Full variable domain (remainder filled in from reference TRBV30 and TRBJ2-7): SQTIHQWPATLVQPVGSPLSLECTVEGTSNPNLYWYRQAAGRGLQLLFYSVGIGQISSEVPQNLSASRPQDRQFILSSKKLLLSDSGFYLCAWTGTATYEQYFGPGTRLTVT.

The V gene is TRBV11-2, the J gene TRBJ2-1; 7 bases match TRBD2. Trimming took 3 bases from V and 0 from J; bases not matched to a gene: 2. This CDR3 comprises 15 residues. The germline CDR1 and CDR2 sequences are SGHAT and FQNNGV. The CDR3 spells CASSFGGSSYNEQFF. The CDR3 region has the DNA TGTGCCAGCAGCTTCGGCGGGAGCTCCTACAATGAGCAGTTCTTC.

This clone was seen only a few times. The chain employs TRBV6-1 and TRBJ2-3, with no clear D. CDR1 MNHNS and CDR2 SASEGT come from the germline V gene. The CDR3 loop spans 14 amino acids. V lost 2 bases and J lost 2, with 8 bases in between. This chain's CDR3 is CASSEQVHTDTQYF. CDR3 nucleotides: TGTGCCAGCAGTGAACAGGTCCACACAGATACGCAGTATTTT.

The rearrangement links TRBV9 to TRBJ1-2; TRBD1 matches 10 bases. Germline V gene lookup returns CDR1 SGDLS and CDR2 YYNGEE. Losses at the gene ends were 0 bases for V and 3 bases for J; bases not matched to a gene: 5. CDR3 size: 16 residues. The CDR3 is CASSVDDRGRDYGYTF. The CDR3 DNA sequence: TGTGCCAGCAGCGTAGACGACAGGGGGCGAGACTATGGCTACACCTTC.

This clone was observed once. The chain joins TRBV30 to TRBJ2-2; no clear D gene. The CDR3 contains 14 residues. CDR1 is GTSNPN and CDR2 is SVGIG in the germline V gene (reference sequence). With 5 bases removed from V and 0 bases from J, the gap between germline ends came to 10 bases. CDR3: CAWARSTNTGELFF. CDR3 sequence (DNA): TGTGCCTGGGCGCGAAGCACGAACACCGGGGAGCTGTTTTTT.